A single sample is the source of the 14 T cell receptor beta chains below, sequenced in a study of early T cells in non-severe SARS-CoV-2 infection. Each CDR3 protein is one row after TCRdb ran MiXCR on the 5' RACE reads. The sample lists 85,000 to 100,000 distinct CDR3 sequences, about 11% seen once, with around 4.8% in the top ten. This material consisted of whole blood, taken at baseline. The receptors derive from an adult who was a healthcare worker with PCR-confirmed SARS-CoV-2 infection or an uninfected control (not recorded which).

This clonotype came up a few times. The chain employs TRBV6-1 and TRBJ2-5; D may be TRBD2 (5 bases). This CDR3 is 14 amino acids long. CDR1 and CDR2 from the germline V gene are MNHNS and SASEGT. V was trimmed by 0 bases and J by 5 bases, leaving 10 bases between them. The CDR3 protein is CASSEAELVETQYF. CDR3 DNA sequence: TGTGCCAGCAGTGAAGCCGAACTAGTGGAGACCCAGTACTTC.

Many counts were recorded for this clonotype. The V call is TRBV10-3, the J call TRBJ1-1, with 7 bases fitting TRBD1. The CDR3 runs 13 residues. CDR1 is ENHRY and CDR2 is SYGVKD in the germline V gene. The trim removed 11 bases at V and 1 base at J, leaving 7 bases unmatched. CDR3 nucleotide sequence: TGTGCCGTCAAGGGACAGACGAACACTGAAGCTTTCTTT. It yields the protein CAVKGQTNTEAFF.

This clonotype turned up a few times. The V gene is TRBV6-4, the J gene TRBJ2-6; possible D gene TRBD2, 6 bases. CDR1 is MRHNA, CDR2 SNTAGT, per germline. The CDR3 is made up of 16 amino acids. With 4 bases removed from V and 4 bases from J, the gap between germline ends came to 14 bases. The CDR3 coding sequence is TGTGCCAGCAGTGTGGAGGGCTTGAGCGGGGCCAACGTCCTGACTTTC. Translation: CASSVEGLSGANVLTF.

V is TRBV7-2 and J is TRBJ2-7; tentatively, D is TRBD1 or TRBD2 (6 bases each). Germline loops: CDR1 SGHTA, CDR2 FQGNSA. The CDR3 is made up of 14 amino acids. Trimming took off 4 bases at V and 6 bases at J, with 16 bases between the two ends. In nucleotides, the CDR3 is TGTGCCAGCAGCTATACTCCTGGGGGGCTCGAGCAGTACTTC. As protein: CASSYTPGGLEQYF.

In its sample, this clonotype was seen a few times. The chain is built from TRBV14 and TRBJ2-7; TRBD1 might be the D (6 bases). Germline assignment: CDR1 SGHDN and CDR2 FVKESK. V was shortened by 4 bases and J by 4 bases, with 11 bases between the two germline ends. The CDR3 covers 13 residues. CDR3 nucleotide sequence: TGTGCCAGCAGCCGAGGACAGCTGTACGAGCAGTACTTC. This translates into CASSRGQLYEQYF.

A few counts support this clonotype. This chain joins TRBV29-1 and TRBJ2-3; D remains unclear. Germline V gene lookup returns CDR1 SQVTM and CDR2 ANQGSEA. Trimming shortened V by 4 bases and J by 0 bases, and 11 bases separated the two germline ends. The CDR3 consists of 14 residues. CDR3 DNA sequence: TGCAGCGTTGTTCTGGACGGCAGCACAGATACGCAGTATTTT. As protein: CSVVLDGSTDTQYF.

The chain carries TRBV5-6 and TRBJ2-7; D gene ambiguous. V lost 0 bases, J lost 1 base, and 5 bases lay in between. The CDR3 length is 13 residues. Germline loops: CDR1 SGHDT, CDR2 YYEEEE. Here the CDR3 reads CASSLEGSYEQYF. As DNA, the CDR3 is TGTGCCAGCAGCTTGGAGGGATCCTACGAGCAGTACTTC. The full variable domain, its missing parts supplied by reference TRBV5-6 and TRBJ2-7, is DAGVTQSPTHLIKTRGQQVTLRCSPKSGHDTVSWYQQALGQGPQFIFQYYEEEERQRGNFPDRFSGHQFPNYSSELNVNALLLGDSALYLCASSLEGSYEQYFGPGTRLTVT.

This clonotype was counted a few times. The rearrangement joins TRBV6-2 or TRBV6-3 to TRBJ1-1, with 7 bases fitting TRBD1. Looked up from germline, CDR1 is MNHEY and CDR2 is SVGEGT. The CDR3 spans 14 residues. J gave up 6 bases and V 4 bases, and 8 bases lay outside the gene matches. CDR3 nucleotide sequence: TGTGCCAGCAGTTCCCCGAGACAGGGCCCTGAAGCTTTCTTT. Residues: CASSSPRQGPEAFF.

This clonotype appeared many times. The DNA of the CDR3 is TGCAGTGCCGGGCTGGAGGGCTACGAGCAGTACTTC. Its protein product is CSAGLEGYEQYF. The chain combines TRBV20-1 with TRBJ2-7; tentative D call: TRBD2 (6 bases). Germline V gene data show CDR1 as DFQATT and CDR2 as SNEGSKA (reference sequence). The CDR3 is 12 amino acids. V shed 6 bases and J shed 3 bases, with 12 bases lying between them.

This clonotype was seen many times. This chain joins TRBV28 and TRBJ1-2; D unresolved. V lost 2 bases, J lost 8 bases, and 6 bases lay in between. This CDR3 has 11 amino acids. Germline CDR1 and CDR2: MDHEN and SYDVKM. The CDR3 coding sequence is TGTGCCAGCAGTTTAAGGGCCGGCTACACCTTC. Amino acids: CASSLRAGYTF.

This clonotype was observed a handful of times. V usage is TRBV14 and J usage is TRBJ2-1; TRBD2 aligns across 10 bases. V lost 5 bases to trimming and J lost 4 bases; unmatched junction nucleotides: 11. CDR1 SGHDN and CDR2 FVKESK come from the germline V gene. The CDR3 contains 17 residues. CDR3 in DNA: TGTGCCAGCAGCGCTAGCGGGAGCCCCAGGGAATACAATGAGCAGTTCTTC. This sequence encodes CASSASGSPREYNEQFF.

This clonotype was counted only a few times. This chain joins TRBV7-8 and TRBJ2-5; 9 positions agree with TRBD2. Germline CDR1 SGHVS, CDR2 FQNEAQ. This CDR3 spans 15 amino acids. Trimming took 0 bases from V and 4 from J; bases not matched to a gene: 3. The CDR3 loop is CASSLASGRGETQYF. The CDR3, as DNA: TGTGCCAGCAGCTTAGCTAGCGGGAGAGGAGAGACCCAGTACTTC. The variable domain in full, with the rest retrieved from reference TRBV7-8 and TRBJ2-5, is GAGVSQSPRYKVAKRGQDVALRCDPISGHVSLFWYQQALGQGPEFLTYFQNEAQLDKSGLPSDRFFAERPEGSVSTLKIQRTQQEDSAVYLCASSLASGRGETQYFGPGTRLLVL.

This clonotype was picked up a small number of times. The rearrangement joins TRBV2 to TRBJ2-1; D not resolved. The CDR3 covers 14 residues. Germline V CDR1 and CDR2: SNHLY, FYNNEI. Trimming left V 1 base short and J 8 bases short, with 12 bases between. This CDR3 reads CASSEEGSSDEQFF. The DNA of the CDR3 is TGTGCCAGCAGTGAAGAGGGCTCCAGTGATGAGCAGTTCTTC.

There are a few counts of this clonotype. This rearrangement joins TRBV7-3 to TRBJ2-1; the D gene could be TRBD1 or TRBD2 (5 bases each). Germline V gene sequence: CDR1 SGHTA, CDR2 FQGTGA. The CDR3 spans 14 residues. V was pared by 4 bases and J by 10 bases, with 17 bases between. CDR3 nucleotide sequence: TGTGCCAGCAGCTCAAGCCCCGGGACCACGGAGCAGTTCTTC. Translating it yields CASSSSPGTTEQFF.